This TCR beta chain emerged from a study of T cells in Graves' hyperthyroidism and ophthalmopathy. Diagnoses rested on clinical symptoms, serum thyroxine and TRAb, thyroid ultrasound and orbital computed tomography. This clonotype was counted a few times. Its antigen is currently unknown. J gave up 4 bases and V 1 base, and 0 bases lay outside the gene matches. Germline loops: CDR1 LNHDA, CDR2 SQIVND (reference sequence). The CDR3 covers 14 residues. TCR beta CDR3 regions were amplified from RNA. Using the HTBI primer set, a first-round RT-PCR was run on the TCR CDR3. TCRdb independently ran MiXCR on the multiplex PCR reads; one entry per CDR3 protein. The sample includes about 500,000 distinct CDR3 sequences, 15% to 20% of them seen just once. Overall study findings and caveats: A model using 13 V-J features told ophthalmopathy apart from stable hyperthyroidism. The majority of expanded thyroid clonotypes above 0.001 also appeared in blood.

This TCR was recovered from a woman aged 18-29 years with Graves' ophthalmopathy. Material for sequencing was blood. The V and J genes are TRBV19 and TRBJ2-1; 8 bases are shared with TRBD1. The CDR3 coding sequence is TGTGCCAGTAGTATAGGACAGGGGTACAATGAGCAGTTCTTC. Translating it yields CASSIGQGYNEQFF.